This T cell receptor (beta chain) derives from a study of PD-1 blockade in classical Hodgkin lymphoma. Study-wide points: Researchers reported that CD4+ TCR diversity, though not CD8+, rose significantly by C4D1.

The CDR3 contains 15 residues. Germline V CDR1 and CDR2: SGHRS, YFSETQ. Trimming cost V 0 bases and J 1 base, with 8 bases left between them. Relapse was seen in all patients after autologous stem cell transplantation, and brentuximab vedotin exposure was variable. Remarks on this clone: Its antigen is undetermined.

Clones were sequenced by immunoSEQ multiplex PCR, and TCRdb holds only the in-frame ones, with some missing. The sample shows tens of thousands of clones, around 70% of them seen only once. The TCR sequence derives from a human donor with classical Hodgkin lymphoma. Material: peripheral blood mononuclear cells (PBMCs), obtained before the second cycle of nivolumab. J is TRBJ2-1 and V is TRBV5-1; perhaps TRBD2 as D (5 bases). The CDR3 DNA sequence: TGCGCCAGCAGCTTGGGCAGCGGTTCCTACAATGAGCAGTTCTTC. Encoded protein: CASSLGSGSYNEQFF.